This T cell receptor beta chain was captured by sequencing in a study of response to subunit inactivated influenza vaccine. The CDR3 is 11 residues long. V was shortened by 2 bases and J by 4 bases, with 5 bases between the two germline ends. Germline assignment: CDR1 SQVTM and CDR2 ANQGSEA. This clonotype was counted a few times. The antigen is not known. Study-level points and caveats: Authors suggested that a seasonal influenza vaccination recruits few new T cells each time.

TCRdb redid the calling of the RT-PCR reads with MiXCR, one entry per CDR3 protein. The sample records about 800,000 distinct CDR3 sequences, approximately 22% being singletons. The chain uses TRBV29-1 and TRBJ2-5; D is undetermined. The receptor was isolated from a man in his fifties who received an inactivated influenza vaccine. Material: PBMCs from blood, obtained more than 4 days after vaccination. The CDR3 sequence is CSVEWGETQYF. In DNA form, the CDR3 reads TGCAGCGTTGAATGGGGAGAGACCCAGTACTTC.